These 26 T cell receptor beta chains were sequenced from one sample in a study of shared clonotypes between healthy human individuals. Method: immunoSEQ multiplex PCR; TCRdb's copy keeps in-frame clones and lacks some. Among approximately 320,000 clones listed, around 90% were seen once. The sample consisted of memory CD8+ T cells sorted from blood. This sample's subset: CD45RO+ cells pooled with CCR7-negative TemRA cells. These receptors were collected from a man aged 18 to 35 in good health.

This clone showed up just once. This chain joins TRBV4-3 and TRBJ2-1; D is tentatively TRBD1 or TRBD2 (6 bases each). Trimming stripped 4 bases from V and 8 bases from J, with 18 bases between. Germline-derived CDR1 and CDR2 are LGHNA and YSLEER. This CDR3 has 15 amino acids. DNA of the CDR3: TGCGCCAGCAGCCTAGCCGGAGGGCCAGGGGATGAGCAGTTCTTC. It translates to CASSLAGGPGDEQFF.

This clone was observed a handful of times. This chain links TRBV4-2 with TRBJ2-2; D may correspond to TRBD1 or TRBD2 (6 bases each). Germline-derived CDR1 and CDR2 are LGHNA and YNFKEQ. Between the trimmed V and J ends, which lost 1 base and 0 bases, there was a span of 15 bases. The CDR3 contains 18 residues. The CDR3: CASSQVLRGETNTGELFF. The CDR3 DNA is TGTGCCAGCAGCCAAGTACTTAGGGGGGAAACGAACACCGGGGAGCTGTTTTTT.

With regard to this clone: Other DNA variants within this sample encode the same CDR3. The chain has TRBV30 and TRBJ2-7, with a tentative D call TRBD1 (6 bases). This CDR3 region has 13 residues. Germline CDR1 reads GTSNPN; CDR2 reads SVGIG (reference sequence). V lost 0 bases and J 1 base, leaving 7 bases between the germline ends. The CDR3 sequence: CAWSVQGSYEQYF. The CDR3 DNA sequence: TGTGCCTGGAGTGTTCAGGGGTCCTACGAGCAGTACTTC.

V is TRBV29-1 and J is TRBJ2-1, with D perhaps TRBD1 or TRBD2 (5 bases each). The V end was cut by 5 bases, the J end by 7 bases, with 12 bases between. Per germline, CDR1 SQVTM and CDR2 ANQGSEA. This CDR3 comprises 12 residues. CDR3 DNA sequence: TGCAGCGTTCTATCCGGGACGAATGAGCAGTTCTTC. This gives the protein CSVLSGTNEQFF.

The chain carries TRBV6-5 and TRBJ1-5; a weak D match, TRBD1 (6 bases). CDR3 length: 15 residues. V was cut by 6 bases and J by 2 bases, with 14 bases left in between. The germline CDR1 and CDR2 sequences are MNHEY and SVGAGI. The CDR3 spells CASSTNRERNQPQHF. The CDR3 bases are TGTGCCAGCAGCACAAACAGGGAGCGCAATCAGCCCCAGCATTTT.

The rearrangement uses TRBV5-4 and TRBJ2-7; 8 positions match TRBD2. J gave up 5 bases and V 4 bases, and 11 bases lay outside the gene matches. The CDR3 is made up of 15 amino acids. Germline loops: CDR1 SGHNT, CDR2 YYREEE (reference sequence). CDR3: CASSPGTRFPDEQYF. Written as DNA, the CDR3 is TGTGCCAGCAGCCCCGGGACTAGATTCCCCGACGAGCAGTACTTC.

The chain joins TRBV7-9 to TRBJ1-2, with 10 bases lining up with TRBD1. Germline CDR1 reads SEHNR; CDR2 reads FQNEAQ (reference sequence). The CDR3 runs 17 residues. V was clipped by 4 bases and J by 1 base; unmatched bases: 9. The CDR3 DNA follows: TGTGCCAGCAGCTCAAGCCTCCGGGACAGGGGTAACTATGGCTACACCTTC. Translation gives CASSSSLRDRGNYGYTF.

The genes are TRBV7-6 and TRBJ2-7; 8 bases agree with TRBD1. The V segment lost 3 bases and the J segment 3 bases; nucleotides outside the gene matches: 10. Germline V gene lookup returns CDR1 SGHVS and CDR2 FNYEAQ. This CDR3 spans 16 amino acids. This CDR3 is CASSFGQGGIYYEQYF. The CDR3 DNA follows: TGTGCCAGCAGCTTCGGACAGGGCGGAATATACTACGAGCAGTACTTC.

This chain connects TRBV30 to TRBJ2-7, with TRBD2 matching over 7 bases. The CDR3 consists of 14 residues. Germline CDR1 reads GTSNPN; CDR2 reads SVGIG (reference sequence). After removal of 0 bases from V and 0 bases from J, the junction contained 2 bases not matched to a gene. The CDR3 nucleotides read TGTGCCTGGAGTGTCGGGAGGAGCTCCTACGAGCAGTACTTC. This sequence encodes CAWSVGRSSYEQYF.

Ten or more counts support this clone. V and J are TRBV27 and TRBJ2-5; a possible D gene is TRBD2 (5 bases). The germline gives CDR1 MNHEY, CDR2 SMNVEV (reference sequence). Trimming left V 3 bases short and J 1 base short, with 9 bases between. The CDR3 loop spans 14 amino acids. Here the CDR3 DNA reads TGTGCCAGCAGTTTTCCGGGATCCCAAGAGACCCAGTACTTC. Protein: CASSFPGSQETQYF.

The chain links TRBV4-3 to TRBJ2-6; D not certain. V was cut by 1 base and J by 2 bases, with 0 bases left in between. Germline CDR1 LGHNA, CDR2 YSLEER. CDR3 length equals 13 residues. The CDR3 region is CASSQAGANVLTF. The CDR3 region has the DNA TGCGCCAGCAGCCAAGCTGGGGCCAACGTCCTGACTTTC.

This clone has only a few counts. This chain connects TRBV7-9 to TRBJ2-7; 11 bases agree with TRBD1. V was pared by 2 bases and J by 2 bases, with 11 bases of the junction left unmatched. The CDR3 runs 18 residues. CDR1 is SEHNR and CDR2 is FQNEAQ in the germline V gene (reference sequence). The DNA for the CDR3 is TGTGCCAGCAGCTTACGGACAGGGGGCGCGTCAACGCCCTACGAGCAGTACTTC. It specifies CASSLRTGGASTPYEQYF.

Regarding this clone: In the same sample, other DNA sequences code for this CDR3. CDR3 region: CASSLGQGFRQPQHF. The CDR3 DNA sequence: TGTGCCAGCAGTTTGGGACAGGGGTTTCGTCAGCCCCAGCATTTT. The V and J genes are TRBV28 and TRBJ1-5; TRBD1 agrees at 10 bases. CDR1 MDHEN and CDR2 SYDVKM come from the germline V gene. This CDR3 region has 15 residues. V lost 3 bases and J lost 6; bases outside the gene matches: 5.

The V and J genes are TRBV13 and TRBJ2-1; the D gene is possibly TRBD2 (6 bases). The germline CDR1 and CDR2 sequences are PRHDT and FYEKMQ (reference sequence). With 3 bases removed from V and 0 bases from J, the gap between germline ends came to 15 bases. The CDR3 totals 17 residues. DNA of the CDR3: TGTGCCAGCAGCTTTTTTAGCGGCACGAGCTCCTACAATGAGCAGTTCTTC. As protein: CASSFFSGTSSYNEQFF.

The chain recombines TRBV5-6 with TRBJ1-2; D unclear. Trimming took 0 bases from V and 4 from J, leaving 7 bases between them. Germline V CDR1 and CDR2: SGHDT, YYEEEE. The CDR3 extends over 13 amino acids. The CDR3 nucleotides read TGTGCCAGCAGCTTGGAACTGCTCTATGGCTACACCTTC. Protein product: CASSLELLYGYTF.

CDR3 loop: CASQGQVERGETQYF. CDR3 in DNA: TGTGCCAGCCAGGGACAGGTCGAACGGGGAGAGACCCAGTACTTC. This rearrangement joins TRBV6-6 to TRBJ2-5; TRBD1 aligns across 8 bases. The V segment lost 8 bases and the J segment 4 bases; nucleotides outside the gene matches: 12. The germline V gene has CDR1 MNHNY and CDR2 SVGAGI (reference sequence). This CDR3 contains 15 residues.

This chain joins TRBV13 and TRBJ2-5; the match to TRBD1 covers 9 bases. This CDR3 has 15 amino acids. Germline V gene sequence: CDR1 PRHDT, CDR2 FYEKMQ (reference sequence). V was clipped by 2 bases and J by 5 bases; unmatched bases: 6. CDR3 nucleotide sequence: TGTGCCAGCAGCTTACTACAGGGGGCGCTCGAGACCCAGTACTTC. Its protein is CASSLLQGALETQYF.

The CDR3 here is CASRPGGELGFALHF. Here the CDR3 DNA reads TGCGCCAGCCGACCAGGGGGGGAGTTAGGATTCGCCCTCCACTTT. The rearrangement links TRBV5-1 to TRBJ1-6, with 7 bases aligning to TRBD1. The CDR3 contains 15 residues. J gave up 14 bases and V 7 bases, and 18 bases lay outside the gene matches. Germline V CDR1 and CDR2: SGHRS, YFSETQ.

The table lists this clone with a count of one. This rearrangement joins TRBV4-1 to TRBJ2-7; weak D call: TRBD2 (5 bases). V lost 3 bases and J 2 bases, leaving 8 bases between the germline ends. Germline V gene data show CDR1 as MGHRA and CDR2 as YSYEKL. This CDR3 contains 13 residues. As DNA, the CDR3 is TGCGCCAGCAGCCAGGCGGGCCCCTACGAGCAGTACTTC. This encodes CASSQAGPYEQYF.

On this clone itself: At the DNA level, this CDR3 is encoded by other sequences in the same sample as well. The J gene is TRBJ1-6, the V gene TRBV5-4; no reliable D call. The CDR3 is 12 amino acids. CDR1 is SGHNT, CDR2 YYREEE, per germline (reference sequence). The V end was cut by 0 bases, the J end by 5 bases, with 0 bases between. The CDR3 DNA reads TGTGCCAGCAGCTTGGATAATTCACCCCTCCACTTT. This sequence encodes CASSLDNSPLHF. Based on the CDR3 plus reference TRBV5-4 and TRBJ1-6, the full variable domain is ETGVTQSPTHLIKTRGQQVTLRCSSQSGHNTVSWYQQALGQGPQFIFQYYREEENGRGNFPPRFSGLQFPNYSSELNVNALELDDSALYLCASSLDNSPLHFGNGTRLTVT.

About this clone itself: A single base separates this from a much larger clone, so it may be a read error. The chain is built from TRBV5-6 and TRBJ2-7; D is unresolved. Germline CDR1 is SGHDT and CDR2 is YYEEEE. This CDR3 is 12 amino acids long. V gave up 3 bases and J gave up 0 bases, with 4 bases separating them. The CDR3 DNA reads TGTGCCAGCAGCTCCCCCTCCTACGAGCAGTACTTC. Protein product: CASSSPSYEQYF.

The V and J genes are TRBV5-6 and TRBJ1-1; possible D gene TRBD1, 6 bases. Germline CDR1 and CDR2: SGHDT and YYEEEE. This CDR3 is built from 17 residues. Between the trimmed V and J ends, which lost 4 bases and 1 base, there was a span of 20 bases. The CDR3 is CASSPGVIQGPNTEAFF. The CDR3 bases are TGTGCCAGCAGCCCGGGCGTGATACAGGGCCCGAACACTGAAGCTTTCTTT. Together with reference TRBV5-6 and TRBJ1-1, the CDR3 gives the full variable domain: DAGVTQSPTHLIKTRGQQVTLRCSPKSGHDTVSWYQQALGQGPQFIFQYYEEEERQRGNFPDRFSGHQFPNYSSELNVNALLLGDSALYLCASSPGVIQGPNTEAFFGQGTRLTVV.

The chain uses TRBV28 and TRBJ1-6; 8 nucleotides agree with TRBD1. The germline V gene has CDR1 MDHEN and CDR2 SYDVKM. The CDR3 runs 17 residues. Losses at the gene ends were 5 bases for V and 9 bases for J; bases not matched to a gene: 15. The chain's CDR3 is CASSPRTGKVWGSPLHF. The DNA for the CDR3 is TGTGCCAGCAGTCCCCGGACAGGGAAAGTCTGGGGTTCACCCCTCCACTTT.

The chain links TRBV5-4 to TRBJ2-3, with 9 bases that match TRBD1. The CDR3 is made up of 15 amino acids. The germline gives CDR1 SGHNT, CDR2 YYREEE (reference sequence). V shed 4 bases and J 4 bases; nucleotides not matched to a gene: 7. CDR3 sequence: CASSGQGLRADTQYF. CDR3 sequence (DNA): TGTGCCAGCAGCGGACAGGGGCTGAGGGCAGATACGCAGTATTTT.

With regard to this clone: Other DNA sequences from this sample encode an identical CDR3 as well. The V call is TRBV7-9, the J call TRBJ2-5, with 8 bases aligning to TRBD1. The CDR3 is 14 amino acids. Germline trimming cut 5 bases from V and 2 bases from J; bases unmatched to any gene: 4. The germline V gene has CDR1 SEHNR and CDR2 FQNEAQ (reference sequence). The CDR3 nucleotides are TGTGCCAGCAGCCTCGGGACAGGTCAAGAGACCCAGTACTTC. This codes for CASSLGTGQETQYF. Supplemented by reference TRBV7-9 and TRBJ2-5, the full variable domain reads DTGVSQNPRHKITKRGQNVTFRCDPISEHNRLYWYRQTLGQGPEFLTYFQNEAQLEKSRLLSDRFSAERPKGSFSTLEIQRTEQGDSAMYLCASSLGTGQETQYFGPGTRLLVL.

The genes are TRBV6-1 and TRBJ2-1, with D perhaps assigned TRBD1 or TRBD2 (5 bases each). The germline V gene encodes CDR1 MNHNS and CDR2 SASEGT. This CDR3 comprises 14 residues. V shed 7 bases and J shed 5 bases, with 15 bases lying between them. For the CDR3, the DNA is TGTGCCAGCAAAGGGACCCACACAGACAATGAGCAGTTCTTC. Its protein product is CASKGTHTDNEQFF.